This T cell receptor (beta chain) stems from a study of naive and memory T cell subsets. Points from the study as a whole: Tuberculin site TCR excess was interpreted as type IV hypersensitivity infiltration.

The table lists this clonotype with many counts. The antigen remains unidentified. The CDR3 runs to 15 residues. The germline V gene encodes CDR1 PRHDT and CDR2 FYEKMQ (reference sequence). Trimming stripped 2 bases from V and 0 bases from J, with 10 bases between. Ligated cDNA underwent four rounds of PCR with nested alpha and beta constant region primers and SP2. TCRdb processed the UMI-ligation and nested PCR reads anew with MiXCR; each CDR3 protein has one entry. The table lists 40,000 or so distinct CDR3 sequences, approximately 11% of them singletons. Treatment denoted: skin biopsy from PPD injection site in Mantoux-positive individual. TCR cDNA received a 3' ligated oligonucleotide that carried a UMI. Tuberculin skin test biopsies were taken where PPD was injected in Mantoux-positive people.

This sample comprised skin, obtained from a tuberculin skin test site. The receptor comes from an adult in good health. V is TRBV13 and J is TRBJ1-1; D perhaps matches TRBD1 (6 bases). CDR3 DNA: TGTGCCAGCAGCTTAAGGGGGAGCGTGAACACTGAAGCTTTCTTT. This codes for CASSLRGSVNTEAFF.